Listed below are T cell receptor beta chains from one sample, sequenced in a study of T cell responses to AZD1222 COVID-19 vaccine. Some clones are missing from TCRdb's copy, which holds only in-frame ones; the method was immunoSEQ multiplex PCR. This sample has some 150,000 clones, with roughly 89% found just once. The source material was peripheral blood, sampled on day 0 of AZD1222 vaccination. These receptors were taken from an adult in good health. Both conserved end residues are trimmed from each CDR3. The D gene is left open where the match is weak. A clone size is listed for some rows: how often the clone was seen (once, few, many), or a class if it is expanded.

13,TRBV27,-,TRBD2,ASSPASGLGDTQY
12,TRBV28,-,TRBD2,ASSLLSGMNEQY
15,TRBV27,-,TRBD1,ASSAPGTGGIMSEAF
11,TRBV28,once,-,ASSLSGLRELF
14,TRBV6-5,-,-,ASSYLALSSYNEQF
13,TRBV5-5,once,-,ASSLGTGFSYEQY
14,TRBV28,few,TRBD1,ASSSGGQGFGSPLH
13,TRBV6-5,-,TRBD2,ASRALTSGTAEQY
12,TRBV18,-,TRBD2,ASSSGTSAYTQY
14,TRBV4-3,-,-,ASSQEGQLTNEKLF
12,TRBV19,-,TRBD1,ATSGQGNTGELF
13,TRBV6-2/TRBV6-3,-,-,ASSYWAQVNTEAF
13,TRBV5-1,-,-,ASSPEGLSTDTQY
13,TRBV24-1,once,TRBD1,ATSDAGGVSDTQY
12,TRBV28,-,-,ATLGGTSNQPQH
11,TRBV5-1,-,TRBD1,ASSGGGKYGYT
9,TRBV5-6,-,-,ASSLGAEQF
12,TRBV5-8,-,-,ASSLYRVNQPQH
10,TRBV11-2,-,-,ASSLQGGLYT
15,TRBV15,-,-,ATSRDQGTTAPPSQH
12,TRBV5-6,-,TRBD1,ASTYRGAGNEQY
15,TRBV30,-,TRBD2,AWSGFSSGSSYNEQF
14,TRBV15,-,TRBD1,ATSRGTGSASDTQY
15,TRBV28,-,TRBD1,ASRRPGQGLPNEKLF
11,TRBV14,-,-,ASSQGGSYEQY
11,TRBV3-1/TRBV3-2,-,-,ASSPTGIGELF
11,TRBV2,-,-,ASSVSNTGELF
14,TRBV11-2,-,TRBD1,ASSFTGTGVMDTQY
13,TRBV6-5,-,TRBD2,ASSYSGLAGAEQF
15,TRBV9,-,-,ASSVARVSPSTDTQY
13,TRBV11-2,-,-,ASSPQGLTNYGYT
10,TRBV12-3/TRBV12-4,-,-,ASSSDVTEAF
15,TRBV28,-,TRBD2,ASSRTGLAGEVSEQF